The 7 T cell receptor beta chains below all came from one sample that was sequenced in a study of blood T cells in healthy people across ages. Alongside a J-beta primer mix, a sample-barcoded 5' primer served in a second PCR lasting about 7 to 11 cycles. MiXCR, applied by TCRdb to the 5' RACE reads, yields one record per CDR3 protein. The table lists about 1.4 million distinct CDR3 sequences, around 59% of them singletons, with 6.7% in the top ten. The specimen was blood. The receptors originated from a man aged 18 to 29 in good health.

Only a few counts were recorded for this clonotype. This chain links TRBV4-2 with TRBJ1-6, with D possibly being TRBD1 (5 bases). This CDR3 is 14 amino acids long. V dropped 0 bases and J dropped 6 bases, with 6 bases sitting between them. Germline CDR1 is LGHNA and CDR2 is YNFKEQ. CDR3 coding DNA: TGTGCCAGCAGCCAAGAGACAGCTAATTCACCCCTCCACTTT. Translating gives CASSQETANSPLHF.

As regards this clonotype: Relative to the germline gene, one junction end is altered; a read error may explain this. V is TRBV6-1 and J is TRBJ1-1; no clear D gene. This CDR3 is built from 16 residues. CDR1 and CDR2 from the germline V gene are MNHNS and SASEGT. CDR3 DNA: TGTGCCAGCACTGAAAGGGTCGGGAGTGGTGACACTGAAGCTTTCTTT. Protein: CASTERVGSGDTEAFF.

The V gene is TRBV11-2, the J gene TRBJ1-1; D is uncertain. The germline V and J ends were trimmed by 1 base and 0 bases, with 12 bases remaining between them. The germline gives CDR1 SGHAT, CDR2 FQNNGV. The CDR3 length is 16 residues. The CDR3, as DNA: TGTGCCAGCAGCTTAGCACAGTGGATCATGAACACTGAAGCTTTCTTT. It is translated as CASSLAQWIMNTEAFF. The whole variable domain, remainder taken from reference TRBV11-2 and TRBJ1-1, is EAGVAQSPRYKIIEKRQSVAFWCNPISGHATLYWYQQILGQGPKLLIQFQNNGVVDDSQLPKDRFSAERLKGVDSTLKIQPAKLEDSAVYLCASSLAQWIMNTEAFFGQGTRLTVV.

V and J are TRBV28 and TRBJ2-1; the D gene is possibly TRBD1 (5 bases). Germline V gene data show CDR1 as MDHEN and CDR2 as SYDVKM. This CDR3 has 12 amino acids. Trimming took off 5 bases at V and 9 bases at J, with 11 bases between the two ends. CDR3 DNA sequence: TGTGCCAGCAGTCAAGACAGTAGTGAGCAGTTCTTC. Its protein product is CASSQDSSEQFF.

CDR3 sequence: CASSLGASGTFFTEETQYF. As DNA, the CDR3 is TGCGCCAGCAGCCTAGGGGCTAGCGGGACCTTCTTCACGGAAGAGACCCAGTACTTC. This sequence joins TRBV4-1 and TRBJ2-5; 9 positions match TRBD2. This CDR3 spans 19 amino acids. The V gene's germline CDR1 is MGHRA and CDR2 YSYEKL. The junction had 18 bases not matched to a gene; V was cut back by 4 bases and J by 3 bases.

This CDR3 reads CAISESRLDTDTQYF. The CDR3 region has the DNA TGTGCCATCAGTGAGTCACGGCTTGACACAGATACGCAGTATTTT. This chain joins TRBV10-3 and TRBJ2-3; D gene uncertain. The CDR3 consists of 15 residues. Germline CDR1 reads ENHRY; CDR2 reads SYGVKD. The germline V and J ends were trimmed by 0 bases and 2 bases, with 9 bases remaining between them.

The gene calls are TRBV12-3 or TRBV12-4 and TRBJ2-3; D is uncertain. The CDR3 runs to 13 residues. Trimming removed 3 bases from V and 5 bases from J, with 9 bases in between. This chain's CDR3 is CASSFSEIDTQYF. The CDR3 nucleotides are TGTGCCAGCAGTTTTTCTGAAATAGATACGCAGTATTTT.